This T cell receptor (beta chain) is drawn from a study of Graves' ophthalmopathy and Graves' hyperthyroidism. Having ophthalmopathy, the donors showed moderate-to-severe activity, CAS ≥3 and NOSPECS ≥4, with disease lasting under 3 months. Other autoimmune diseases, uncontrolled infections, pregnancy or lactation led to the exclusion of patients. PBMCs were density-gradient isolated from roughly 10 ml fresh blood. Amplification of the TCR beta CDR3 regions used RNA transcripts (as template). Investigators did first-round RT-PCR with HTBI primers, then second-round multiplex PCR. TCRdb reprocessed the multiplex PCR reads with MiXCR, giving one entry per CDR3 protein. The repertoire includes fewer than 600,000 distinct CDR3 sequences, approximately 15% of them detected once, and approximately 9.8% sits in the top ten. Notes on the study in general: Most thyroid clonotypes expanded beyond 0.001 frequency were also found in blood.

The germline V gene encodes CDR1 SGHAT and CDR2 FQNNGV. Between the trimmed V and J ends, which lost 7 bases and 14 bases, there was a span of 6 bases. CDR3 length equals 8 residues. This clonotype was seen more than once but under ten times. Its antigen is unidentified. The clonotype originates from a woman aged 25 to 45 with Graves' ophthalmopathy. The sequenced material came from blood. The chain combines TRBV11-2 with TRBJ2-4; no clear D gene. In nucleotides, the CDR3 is TGTGCCAGCAATCGGGAGTACTTC. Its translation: CASNREYF. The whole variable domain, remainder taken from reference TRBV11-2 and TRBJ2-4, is EAGVAQSPRYKIIEKRQSVAFWCNPISGHATLYWYQQILGQGPKLLIQFQNNGVVDDSQLPKDRFSAERLKGVDSTLKIQPAKLEDSAVYLCASNREYFGAGTRLSVL.